This entry lists 4 T cell receptor beta chains sequenced from one sample in a study of blood T cell repertoires in COVID-19. Some clones are missing from TCRdb's copy, which holds only in-frame ones; the method was immunoSEQ multiplex PCR. Of 80,000 or so clones in the sample, 80% to 90% were seen once. The specimen was peripheral blood. These TCRs come from a woman aged 55-69 years with acute or convalescent COVID-19.

This chain links TRBV4-1 with TRBJ2-2; possible D gene TRBD1, 5 bases. Trimming shortened V by 4 bases and J by 2 bases, and 17 bases separated the two germline ends. CDR1 is MGHRA and CDR2 is YSYEKL in the germline V gene. This CDR3 is built from 17 residues. CDR3 nucleotide sequence: TGCGCCAGCAGCCTCAGGATATGGCAGGGAAACACCGGGGAGCTGTTTTTT. Amino acids: CASSLRIWQGNTGELFF.

The CDR3 DNA is TGCAGTGTCGACAGGGCCGGGGAGCTGTTTTTT. Its protein product is CSVDRAGELFF. This chain uses TRBV20-1 with TRBJ2-2, with 7 bases matching TRBD1. The CDR3 has 11 residues. V lost 7 bases, J lost 6 bases, and 2 bases stayed unmatched. Germline lookup yields CDR1 DFQATT and CDR2 SNEGSKA (reference sequence).

This sequence joins TRBV24-1 and TRBJ2-3; 10 nucleotides agree with TRBD1. The CDR3 has 16 residues. Germline V gene lookup returns CDR1 KGHDR and CDR2 SFDVKD. Trimming at V came to 2 bases and at J to 2 bases, leaving 3 bases not matched to a gene. The CDR3 region is CATSDSGTGDTDTQYF. The CDR3 DNA reads TGTGCCACCAGTGATTCCGGGACAGGGGACACAGATACGCAGTATTTT.

This chain uses TRBV28 with TRBJ1-6; possible D gene TRBD1, 6 bases. The V gene's germline CDR1 is MDHEN and CDR2 SYDVKM. The CDR3 is 15 amino acids. Trimming cost V 10 bases and J 13 bases, with 26 bases left between them. CDR3 DNA sequence: TGTGCCATTCGCCTAAGGGACAAGGGGCAATCCCCCCTCCACTTT. Its translation is CAIRLRDKGQSPLHF.